The present TCR beta chain was sequenced within a study of T-cell reconstitution after alpha-beta-depleted transplantation in children. Unique molecular identifiers were built into the TCRbeta library. TCRdb redid the calling of the PCR reads with MiXCR, one entry per CDR3 protein. Of fewer than 200,000 distinct CDR3 sequences detected, less than 8% appear once; the ten largest clones hold around 2.7%. This clonotype was counted at least ten times. Sequencing used PBMCs from the stem cell graft donor, obtained from the stem cell graft. The TCR originated in a human donor who donated a stem cell graft to a child with Wiskott-Aldrich syndrome.

The CDR3, as DNA: TGTGCCACCAGTGAAGGGACAGCCCGCAGCACTGAAGCTTTCTTT. The encoded protein is CATSEGTARSTEAFF. This chain links TRBV24-1 with TRBJ1-1; 7 nucleotides line up with TRBD1. With 4 bases clipped from V and 4 bases from J, the junction kept 8 bases outside the gene matches. CDR1 is KGHDR, CDR2 SFDVKD, per germline. The CDR3 extends over 15 amino acids.